A selection of T cell receptor beta chains follows, all from one sample in a study of read filtering for tumor transcriptome and immune sequencing. TCRdb processed the reads anew with MiXCR; each CDR3 protein has one entry. The sample includes more than 100,000 distinct CDR3 sequences, under 15% of them seen just once. Sequencing was carried out using a population of CD138-negative cells sorted from bone marrow. The receptor set was obtained from a donor at least 40 years old with multiple myeloma. CDR3s include the opening cysteine and the closing phenylalanine or tryptophan. Fields, in order: J gene, V gene, D gene, clone size, CDR3 protein, CDR3 DNA. The D gene is left open where the match is weak. A row's size may be missing; if present it is once, few, many or a size class.

J: TRBJ2-5; V: TRBV28; D: NA; size: many; CDR3: CAITGSMGETQYF; DNA: TGTGCCATAACAGGGTCAATGGGGGAGACCCAGTACTTC
J: TRBJ2-1; V: TRBV20-1; D: NA; size: many; CDR3: CSARGSLRRSYNEQFF; DNA: TGCAGTGCTAGGGGTAGCTTACGCCGCTCCTACAATGAGCAGTTCTTC
J: TRBJ2-2; V: TRBV3-1; D: NA; size: few; CDR3: CASSHGRQTGEPFF; DNA: TGTGCCAGCAGCCATGGCCGACAGACCGGGGAGCCGTTTTTT
J: TRBJ2-7; V: TRBV7-9; D: NA; size: many; CDR3: CASSLVAGVYEQYF; DNA: TGTGCCAGCAGCTTAGTCGCGGGTGTCTACGAGCAGTACTTC
J: TRBJ1-5; V: TRBV5-1; D: TRBD1; size: many; CDR3: CASSTTGGHQPQHF; DNA: TGCGCCAGCAGCACGACAGGGGGCCACCAGCCCCAGCATTTT
J: TRBJ1-1; V: TRBV29-1; D: TRBD1; size: many; CDR3: CSVGARDRNTEAFF; DNA: TGCAGCGTTGGCGCTCGGGACAGAAACACTGAAGCTTTCTTT
J: TRBJ2-3; V: TRBV10-3; D: NA; size: many; CDR3: CAISLTASTDTQYF; DNA: TGTGCCATCAGTTTGACGGCTAGCACAGATACGCAGTATTTT
J: TRBJ2-1; V: TRBV2; D: TRBD2; size: few; CDR3: CASSPGVAGANEQFF; DNA: TGTGCCAGCAGCCCCGGGGTAGCGGGAGCGAATGAGCAGTTCTTC
J: TRBJ1-5; V: TRBV7-2; D: NA; size: many; CDR3: CASSFGREGNQPQHF; DNA: TGTGCCAGCAGCTTCGGACGGGAAGGCAATCAGCCCCAGCATTTT
J: TRBJ2-5; V: TRBV20-1; D: TRBD1; size: many; CDR3: CSASRGQVQETQYF; DNA: TGCAGTGCTAGTAGAGGACAGGTACAAGAGACCCAGTACTTC
J: TRBJ2-5; V: TRBV7-7; D: NA; size: few; CDR3: CASTSGLQETQYF; DNA: TGTGCTAGCACATCCGGGCTCCAAGAGACCCAGTACTTC
J: TRBJ2-5; V: TRBV5-1; D: NA; size: many; CDR3: CASSLRAGVETETQYF; DNA: TGCGCCAGCAGCTTGCGAGCAGGGGTTGAGACAGAGACCCAGTACTTC
J: TRBJ2-3; V: TRBV9; D: NA; size: few; CDR3: CASSSRLKDTQYF; DNA: TGTGCCAGCAGCTCTCGACTCAAAGATACGCAGTATTTT
J: TRBJ1-5; V: TRBV6-1; D: TRBD1; size: many; CDR3: CASRIQGNQPQHF; DNA: TGTGCCAGCAGGATACAGGGGAATCAGCCCCAGCATTTT
J: TRBJ2-7; V: TRBV29-1; D: TRBD1; size: many; CDR3: CSVRTGGRGEQYF; DNA: TGCAGCGTTCGGACAGGGGGTCGCGGCGAGCAGTACTTC
J: TRBJ1-5; V: TRBV12-3/TRBV12-4; D: NA; size: NA; CDR3: CASSSAGLSNQPQHF; DNA: TGTGCCAGCAGTTCGGCAGGGCTTAGCAATCAGCCCCAGCATTTT
J: TRBJ1-1; V: TRBV27; D: NA; size: many; CDR3: CASSLRFVDTEAFF; DNA: TGTGCCAGCAGTTTGCGGTTCGTGGACACTGAAGCTTTCTTT
J: TRBJ1-6; V: TRBV5-6; D: TRBD1; size: NA; CDR3: CASSLWQGGAGSPLHF; DNA: TGTGCCAGCAGCTTGTGGCAGGGGGGCGCGGGTTCACCCCTCCACTTT
J: TRBJ1-4; V: TRBV12-3/TRBV12-4; D: TRBD1; size: NA; CDR3: CASSPQGATNEKRFF; DNA: TGTGCCAGCAGCCCTCAGGGGGCAACTAATGAAAAACGGTTTTTT
J: TRBJ2-1; V: TRBV5-1; D: NA; size: many; CDR3: CASSSTAEVRNEQFF; DNA: TGCGCCAGCAGCTCAACAGCCGAGGTGCGGAATGAGCAGTTCTTC
J: TRBJ2-5; V: TRBV7-9; D: NA; size: NA; CDR3: CASSLVGRQETQYF; DNA: TGTGCCAGCAGCTTAGTTGGCAGACAAGAGACCCAGTACTTC
J: TRBJ2-4; V: TRBV11-2; D: NA; size: NA; CDR3: CASSLDEGSVQYF; DNA: TGTGCCAGCAGCTTAGATGAGGGGTCGGTTCAGTACTTC
J: TRBJ2-2; V: TRBV29-1; D: TRBD1; size: few; CDR3: CSVLPQGDTGELLF; DNA: TGCAGCGTCCTGCCCCAGGGGGACACCGGGGAGCTGCTTTTT
J: TRBJ1-6; V: TRBV19; D: TRBD1; size: many; CDR3: CASSTGGSYNSPLHF; DNA: TGTGCCAGTAGTACAGGGGGCTCCTATAATTCACCCCTCCACTTT